The sequence of this T cell receptor (beta chain) was determined in a study of regulatory T cells in long-lasting Graves disease. The wider study: Under 3 months of antithyroid drugs had been taken by newly diagnosed Graves' patients. The study, taken as a whole, reports: Clonotypes that were public and shared totalled around 2,700 in persistent patients versus 966 in new patients. Lower TCR diversity was seen in persistent Graves' patients than in newly diagnosed ones.

As concerns this clonotype: Its specificity is unknown.

According to the study, TCR beta libraries were built with iRepertoire HTBI primers and CDR3-region Arm-PCR. In the study's own analysis: Throughout the samples, researchers identified roughly 59 TRBV and approximately 15 TRBJ segments. TCRdb redid the calling of the multiplex PCR reads with MiXCR, one entry per CDR3 protein. What appears here as the V and J calls and clone size reflects TCRdb's work, not the paper's. Among a few hundred thousand distinct CDR3 sequences listed, around 20% were seen once. Regarding time point: newly diagnosed GD, antithyroid drugs for less than 3 months. Extracted PBMC RNA gave rise to the TCR library. The CDR3 length is 15 residues. The ends were cut back, 0 bases at V and 6 bases at J, with 12 bases in the middle. Germline values: CDR1 LGHNA, CDR2 YSLEER.

The chain links TRBV4-3 to TRBJ2-1; D is uncertain. The TCR originated in a female donor with Graves disease. Material: peripheral blood mononuclear cells (PBMCs), obtained at new diagnosis, from a patient treated with antithyroid drugs. Written as DNA, the CDR3 is TGCGCCAGCAGCCAAGATAAGAGTCCCCCCAATGAGCAGTTCTTC. It specifies CASSQDKSPPNEQFF.